Below are 19 T cell receptor beta chains sequenced from a single sample in a study of T cells in Graves' hyperthyroidism and ophthalmopathy (dated by TCRdb to about 2019). The library came from multiplex PCR. The reads were generated on an Illumina HiSeq 2000. Amplification of TCR beta CDR3 regions was carried out from RNA transcripts. A first-round RT-PCR of the TCR CDR3 used the HTBI primer set with the Qiagen OneStep RT-PCR kit. TCRdb reprocessing: public reads trimmed at Q25 with fastp, clones called with MiXCR, in-frame beta chains kept. Merged by CDR3 protein, the rows form single entries marked with the most common genes and DNA. The sample contains more than 550,000 distinct CDR3 sequences, roughly 45% of them found a single time. Approximately 7.2% of the sample comes from the top ten. The sequenced sample was peripheral blood or thyroid tissue (not recorded which). The source of these receptors is an adult man with Graves' disease, either hyperthyroidism or ophthalmopathy (not recorded which).

This clonotype was seen a single time. The chain recombines TRBV19 with TRBJ1-4; no reliable D call. The CDR3 length is 13 residues. Germline values: CDR1 LNHDA, CDR2 SQIVND (reference sequence). The V end was cut by 4 bases, the J end by 8 bases, with 11 bases between. CDR3 coding DNA: TGTGCCAGTAGTAAAGGCGGGAGGGAAAAACTGTTTTTT. Residues: CASSKGGREKLFF.

In its sample, this clonotype was seen once. The chain combines TRBV25-1 with TRBJ1-6, with TRBD1 as a possible D gene (6 bases). Trimming took off 11 bases at V and 9 bases at J, with 14 bases between the two ends. The CDR3 loop spans 12 amino acids. Per the germline V gene, CDR1 is MGHDK and CDR2 is SYGVNS. This chain's CDR3 is CASSGGSSPLHF. The CDR3 DNA reads as TGTGCCTCCTCCGGGGGCTCTTCACCCCTCCACTTT.

As concerns this clonotype: A much more abundant neighbour one base away suggests this may be a read error. The conserved final phenylalanine or tryptophan is absent from the CDR3, which likely points to a read error. The DNA of the CDR3 is TGTGCCAGCAGTTCCCAAATACAGGGGGAAGCTTTCCTT. This encodes CASSSQIQGEAFL. V usage is TRBV12-3 or TRBV12-4 and J usage is TRBJ1-1; 7 nucleotides agree with TRBD1. The CDR3 has 13 amino acids. The J segment lost 8 bases and the V segment lost 4 bases, leaving 7 bases of the junction unmatched.

The chain combines TRBV15 with TRBJ2-5; 10 nucleotides match TRBD2. The CDR3 length is 16 residues. Germline CDR1 LNHNV, CDR2 YYDKDF (reference sequence). The J segment lost 0 bases and the V segment lost 3 bases, leaving 4 bases of the junction unmatched. The CDR3 reads CATSSGLAGDQETQYF. CDR3 DNA: TGTGCCACCAGCAGTGGGCTAGCGGGGGACCAAGAGACCCAGTACTTC.

This clonotype was observed many times. The rearrangement joins TRBV19 to TRBJ2-7; D gene uncertain. Looked up from germline, CDR1 is LNHDA and CDR2 is SQIVND (reference sequence). The CDR3 contains 12 residues. V lost 4 bases and J 3 bases, leaving 7 bases between the germline ends. CDR3 DNA: TGTGCCAGTAGTACCCCTGGCTACGAGCAGTACTTC. Translation gives CASSTPGYEQYF.

This chain joins TRBV7-9 and TRBJ1-1; unclear D gene. V lost 2 bases to trimming and J lost 1 base, with 8 bases between them. CDR1 SEHNR and CDR2 FQNEAQ come from the germline V gene (reference sequence). The CDR3 runs to 14 residues. For the CDR3, the DNA is TGTGCCAGCAGCTTAAGCCAGAGGAACACTGAAGCTTTCTTT. This translates into CASSLSQRNTEAFF.

The chain employs TRBV7-9 and TRBJ2-7; TRBD1 might be the D (5 bases). This CDR3 has 15 residues. Trimming cost V 5 bases and J 2 bases, with 16 bases left between them. The germline CDR1 and CDR2 sequences are SEHNR and FQNEAQ (reference sequence). The CDR3 is CASSTPGQGTYEQYF. CDR3 sequence (DNA): TGTGCCAGCAGCACACCCGGGCAGGGAACCTACGAGCAGTACTTC.

This rearrangement joins TRBV5-4 to TRBJ1-4; D might be TRBD1 (5 bases). CDR1 SGHNT and CDR2 YYREEE come from the germline V gene (reference sequence). The CDR3 spans 15 residues. Trimming removed 0 bases at V and 6 bases at J, with 12 bases between. The CDR3 DNA follows: TGTGCCAGCAGCTTGGGCGGGACCGCGGATGAAAAACTGTTTTTT. Encoded protein: CASSLGGTADEKLFF.

This chain connects TRBV20-1 to TRBJ1-1; D gene ambiguous. Germline lookup yields CDR1 DFQATT and CDR2 SNEGSKA (reference sequence). The CDR3 covers 12 residues. Trimming removed 0 bases from V and 3 bases from J, with 5 bases in between. The CDR3 loop reads CSARERDTEAFF. DNA of the CDR3: TGCAGTGCTAGAGAGAGAGACACTGAAGCTTTCTTT.

The rearrangement links TRBV7-8 to TRBJ2-7; D not resolved. Trimming took off 0 bases at V and 2 bases at J, with 8 bases between the two ends. The CDR3 has 14 amino acids. The germline gives CDR1 SGHVS, CDR2 FQNEAQ. The CDR3 sequence: CASSLALITYEQYF. CDR3 DNA: TGTGCCAGCAGCTTAGCGCTAATAACCTACGAGCAGTACTTC.

The chain joins TRBV29-1 to TRBJ1-2; the match to TRBD1 covers 9 bases. Germline lookup yields CDR1 SQVTM and CDR2 ANQGSEA. Unmatched junction bases numbered 7, after V lost 8 bases and J lost 3 bases. The CDR3 loop spans 13 amino acids. This CDR3 is CSLDRGRDYGYTF. The CDR3 bases are TGCAGCTTGGACAGGGGACGCGACTATGGCTACACCTTC.

The rearrangement joins TRBV10-3 to TRBJ1-4; D gene uncertain. The V gene's germline CDR1 is ENHRY and CDR2 SYGVKD. The CDR3 covers 14 residues. V was cut by 10 bases and J by 4 bases, with 16 bases left in between. CDR3 amino acids: CASRTGLDNEKLFF. CDR3 nucleotide sequence: TGTGCCAGCAGAACCGGACTGGATAATGAAAAACTGTTTTTT.

This clonotype was observed a single time. This clone may be a read error of a much larger clone one base away. The genes are TRBV10-3 and TRBJ2-7, with 7 nucleotides matching TRBD1. J lost 3 bases, V lost 3 bases, and 5 bases had no gene match. Germline CDR1 ENHRY, CDR2 SYGVKD. This CDR3 has 14 residues. CDR3: CAISDSRTGYEQYF. The CDR3, as DNA: TGTGCCATCAGTGATTCTAGGACAGGCTACGAGCAGTACTTC.

A few counts support this clonotype. This sequence joins TRBV20-1 and TRBJ1-5; 7 bases are a match to TRBD1. Germline values: CDR1 DFQATT, CDR2 SNEGSKA (reference sequence). The CDR3 sequence is 14 residues long. The V and J ends lost 5 bases and 4 bases, in that order; junction bases with no gene match: 8. CDR3 residues: CSALTGLGNQPQHF. The CDR3 nucleotides are TGCAGTGCTTTGACAGGGTTGGGAAATCAGCCCCAGCATTTT.

Turning to this clonotype: This could be a read error, since a much larger clone is one nucleotide away. The chain links TRBV5-5 to TRBJ2-5; 9 nucleotides agree with TRBD2. The CDR3 contains 15 residues. V lost 2 bases and J lost 5; bases outside the gene matches: 7. Germline V gene lookup returns CDR1 SGHKS and CDR2 YYEKEE (reference sequence). CDR3 sequence (DNA): TGTGCCAGCAGCTTTGGGACTAGCCGGTTGGAGACCCAGTACTTC. Its protein product is CASSFGTSRLETQYF.

With regard to this clonotype: A junction boundary mismatches the germline segment, possibly from a read error. The J gene is TRBJ2-5, the V gene TRBV7-3, with 14 bases identical to TRBD2. The CDR3 sequence is 16 residues long. Per germline, CDR1 SGHTA and CDR2 FQGTGA. The CDR3 loop reads CASGAGTSGREETQYF. The CDR3, as DNA: TGCGCCAGCGGGGCGGGGACTAGCGGGAGAGAAGAGACCCAGTACTTC. Full variable domain (outside the CDR3, taken from reference TRBV7-3 and TRBJ2-5): GAGVSQTPSNKVTEKGKYVELRCDPISGHTALYWYRQSLGQGPEFLIYFQGTGAADDSGLPNDRFFAVRPEGSVSTLKIQRTERGDSAVYLCASGAGTSGREETQYFGPGTRLLVL.

At least ten counts were recorded for this clonotype. Here the CDR3 reads CASSESQGYEQYF. As DNA, the CDR3 is TGTGCCAGCAGTGAATCACAGGGGTACGAGCAGTACTTC. V is TRBV25-1 and J is TRBJ2-7, with TRBD1 identical over 7 bases. This CDR3 is 13 amino acids long. The germline gives CDR1 MGHDK, CDR2 SYGVNS. V dropped 1 base and J dropped 4; count of bases not matched to a gene: 1.

The chain combines TRBV20-1 with TRBJ2-5; 8 nucleotides match TRBD2. Germline CDR1 is DFQATT and CDR2 is SNEGSKA (reference sequence). Trimming removed 3 bases from V and 3 bases from J; junction bases left unmatched: 6. This CDR3 spans 14 amino acids. CDR3 in DNA: TGCAGTGCTAGTTTCGGGGGGGCTGAAGAGACCCAGTACTTC. It translates to CSASFGGAEETQYF.

The CDR3 DNA reads TGTGCCAGCAGCCACGGGACCCAGGCCTACGAGCAGTACTTC. It codes for CASSHGTQAYEQYF. The gene calls are TRBV7-8 and TRBJ2-7, with D perhaps TRBD1 or TRBD2 (5 bases each). Germline CDR1 SGHVS, CDR2 FQNEAQ. The CDR3 has 14 residues. With 5 bases removed from V and 2 bases from J, the gap between germline ends came to 13 bases.